Here is one T cell receptor (beta chain) with its context. Only in-frame clones appear in the TCRdb table, and some are missing; sequencing was by immunoSEQ multiplex PCR. Here the sample spans some 120,000 clones, around 84% being singletons. The ends were cut back, 4 bases at V and 7 bases at J, with 10 bases in the middle. The CDR3 is 12 residues long. CDR1 SGHTA and CDR2 FQGNSA come from the germline V gene. The source of the sample is a study of radiotherapy plus CTLA-4 blockade in lung cancer. The gene calls are TRBV7-2 and TRBJ1-2; D perhaps matches TRBD1 (6 bases). Sequenced material: peripheral blood, taken from a patient treated with radiotherapy plus ipilimumab. This TCR derives from a human donor with non-small cell lung cancer that progressed on radiotherapy plus ipilimumab. Some clones in this sample may be carry-over from other donors' samples. CDR3 sequence reads: CASSSTGFGYTF. As DNA, the CDR3 is TGTGCCAGCAGCTCTACAGGGTTTGGCTACACCTTC. The full variable domain, rest sourced from reference TRBV7-2 and TRBJ1-2, is GAGVSQSPSNKVTEKGKDVELRCDPISGHTALYWYRQSLGQGLEFLIYFQGNSAPDKSGLPSDRFSAERTGGSVSTLTIQRTQQEDSAVYLCASSSTGFGYTFGSGTRLTVV.